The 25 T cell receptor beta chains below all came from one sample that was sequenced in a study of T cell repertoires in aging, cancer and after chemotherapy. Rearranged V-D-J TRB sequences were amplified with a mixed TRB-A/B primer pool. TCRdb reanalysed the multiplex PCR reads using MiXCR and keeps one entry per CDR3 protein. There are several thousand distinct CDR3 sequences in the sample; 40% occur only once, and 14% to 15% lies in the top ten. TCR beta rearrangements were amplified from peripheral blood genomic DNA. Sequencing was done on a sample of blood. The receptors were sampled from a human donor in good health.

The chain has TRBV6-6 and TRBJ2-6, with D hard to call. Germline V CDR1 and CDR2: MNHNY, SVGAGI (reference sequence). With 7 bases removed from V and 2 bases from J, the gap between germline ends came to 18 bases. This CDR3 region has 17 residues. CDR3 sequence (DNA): TGTGCCAGCACTCAAACCCCAGGCTTCGCTGGGGCCAACGTCCTGACTTTC. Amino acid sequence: CASTQTPGFAGANVLTF.

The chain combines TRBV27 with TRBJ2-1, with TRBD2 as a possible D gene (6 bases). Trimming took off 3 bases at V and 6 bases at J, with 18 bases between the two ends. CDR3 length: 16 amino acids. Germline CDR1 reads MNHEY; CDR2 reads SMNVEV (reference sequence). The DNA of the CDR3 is TGTGCCAGCAGTTTTCACCGAGGGACTTCCGGCAATGAGCAGTTCTTC. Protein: CASSFHRGTSGNEQFF.

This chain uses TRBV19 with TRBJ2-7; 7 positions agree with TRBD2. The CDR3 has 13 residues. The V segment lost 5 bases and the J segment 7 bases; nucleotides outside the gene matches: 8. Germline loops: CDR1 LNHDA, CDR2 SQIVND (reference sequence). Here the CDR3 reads CASSSLARGEQYF. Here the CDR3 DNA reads TGTGCCAGTAGTTCACTAGCGCGGGGGGAGCAGTACTTC. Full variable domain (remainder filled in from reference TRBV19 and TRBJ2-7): DGGITQSPKYLFRKEGQNVTLSCEQNLNHDAMYWYRQDPGQGLRLIYYSQIVNDFQKGDIAEGYSVSREKKESFPLTVTSAQKNPTAFYLCASSSLARGEQYFGPGTRLTVT.

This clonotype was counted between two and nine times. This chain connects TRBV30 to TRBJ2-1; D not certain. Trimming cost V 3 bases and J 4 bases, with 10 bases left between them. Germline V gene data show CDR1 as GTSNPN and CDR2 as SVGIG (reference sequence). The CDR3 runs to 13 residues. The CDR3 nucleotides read TGTGCCTGGAGGCAGGACGGATACAATGAGCAGTTCTTC. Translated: CAWRQDGYNEQFF.

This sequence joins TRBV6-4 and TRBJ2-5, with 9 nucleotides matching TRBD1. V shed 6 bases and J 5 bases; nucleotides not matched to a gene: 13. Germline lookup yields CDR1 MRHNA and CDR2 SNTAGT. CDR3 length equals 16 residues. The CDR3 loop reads CASSTNRDRVDETQYF. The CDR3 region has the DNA TGTGCCAGCAGCACAAACCGGGACAGGGTTGATGAGACCCAGTACTTC.

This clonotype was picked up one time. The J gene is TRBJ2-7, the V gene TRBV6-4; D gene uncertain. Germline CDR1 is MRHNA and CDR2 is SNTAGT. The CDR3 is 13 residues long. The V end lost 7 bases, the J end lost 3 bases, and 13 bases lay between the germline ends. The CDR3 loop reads CASKSRVGYEQYF. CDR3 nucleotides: TGTGCCAGCAAATCTAGGGTCGGCTACGAGCAGTACTTC.

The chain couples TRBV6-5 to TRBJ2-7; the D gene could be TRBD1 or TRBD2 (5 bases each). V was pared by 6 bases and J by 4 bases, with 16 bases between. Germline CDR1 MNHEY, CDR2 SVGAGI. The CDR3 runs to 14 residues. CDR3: CASSGAGEWYEQYF. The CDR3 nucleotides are TGTGCCAGCAGCGGGGCCGGGGAATGGTACGAGCAGTACTTC.

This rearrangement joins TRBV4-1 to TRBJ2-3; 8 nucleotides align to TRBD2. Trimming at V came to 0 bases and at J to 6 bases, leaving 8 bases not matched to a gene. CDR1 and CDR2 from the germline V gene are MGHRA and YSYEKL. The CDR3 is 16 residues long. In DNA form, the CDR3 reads TGCGCCAGCAGCCAAGATCCGGGCGGGGGGCCCGATACGCAGTATTTT. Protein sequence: CASSQDPGGGPDTQYF.

The CDR3 nucleotides are TGTGCCAGCAGTTACCCGGGGCAGGGGGTCCAAGAGACCCAGTACTTC. This translates into CASSYPGQGVQETQYF. The genes are TRBV6-6 and TRBJ2-5; 7 positions match TRBD1. The V and J ends lost 2 bases and 1 base, in that order; junction bases with no gene match: 7. The CDR3 has 16 amino acids. The germline V gene has CDR1 MNHNY and CDR2 SVGAGI (reference sequence).

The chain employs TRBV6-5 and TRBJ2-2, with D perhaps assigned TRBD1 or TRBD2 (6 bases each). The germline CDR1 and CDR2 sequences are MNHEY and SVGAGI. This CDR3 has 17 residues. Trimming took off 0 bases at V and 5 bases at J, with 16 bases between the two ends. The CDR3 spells CASSYSPSGAFTGELFF. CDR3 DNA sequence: TGTGCCAGCAGTTACTCGCCATCGGGGGCGTTTACCGGGGAGCTGTTTTTT.

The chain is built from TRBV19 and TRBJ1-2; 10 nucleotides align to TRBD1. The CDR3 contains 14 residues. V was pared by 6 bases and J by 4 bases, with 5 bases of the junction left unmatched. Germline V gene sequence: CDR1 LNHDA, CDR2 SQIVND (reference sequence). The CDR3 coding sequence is TGTGCCAGTAGGCCGGGACAGGGGATCTATGGCTACACCTTC. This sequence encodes CASRPGQGIYGYTF.

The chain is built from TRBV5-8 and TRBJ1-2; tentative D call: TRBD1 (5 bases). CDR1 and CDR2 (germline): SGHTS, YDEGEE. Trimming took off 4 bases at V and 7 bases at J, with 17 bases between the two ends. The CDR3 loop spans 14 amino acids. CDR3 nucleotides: TGTGCCAGCAGCCCTTTACCGGGGGGAAGTGGCTACACCTTC. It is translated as CASSPLPGGSGYTF.

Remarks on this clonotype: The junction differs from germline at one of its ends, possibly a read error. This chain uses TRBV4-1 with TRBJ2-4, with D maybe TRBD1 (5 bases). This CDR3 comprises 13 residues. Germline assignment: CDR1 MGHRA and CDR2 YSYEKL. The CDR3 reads CASSPDGANHPYF. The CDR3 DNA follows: TGTGCCAGCAGCCCAGATGGGGCTAACCACCCCTACTTC.

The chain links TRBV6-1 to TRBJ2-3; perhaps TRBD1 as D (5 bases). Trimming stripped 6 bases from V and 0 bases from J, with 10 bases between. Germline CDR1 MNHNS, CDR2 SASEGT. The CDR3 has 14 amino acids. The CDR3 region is CASRMTASTDTQYF. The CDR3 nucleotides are TGTGCCAGCAGGATGACAGCTAGCACAGATACGCAGTATTTT.

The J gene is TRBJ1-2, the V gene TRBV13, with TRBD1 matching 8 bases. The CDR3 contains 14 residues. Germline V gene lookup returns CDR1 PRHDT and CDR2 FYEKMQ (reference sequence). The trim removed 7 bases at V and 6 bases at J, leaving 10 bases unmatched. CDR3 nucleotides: TGTGCCAGCACAGTGACAGGGGAGAAGGATGGCTACACCTTC. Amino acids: CASTVTGEKDGYTF.

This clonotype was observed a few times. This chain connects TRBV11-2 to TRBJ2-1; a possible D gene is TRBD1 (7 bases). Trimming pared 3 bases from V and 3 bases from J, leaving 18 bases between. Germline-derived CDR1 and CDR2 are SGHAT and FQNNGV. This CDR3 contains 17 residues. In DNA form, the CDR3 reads TGTGCCAGCAGCTTCGAATTCAACAGGGGAGGCTACAATGAGCAGTTCTTC. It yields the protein CASSFEFNRGGYNEQFF.

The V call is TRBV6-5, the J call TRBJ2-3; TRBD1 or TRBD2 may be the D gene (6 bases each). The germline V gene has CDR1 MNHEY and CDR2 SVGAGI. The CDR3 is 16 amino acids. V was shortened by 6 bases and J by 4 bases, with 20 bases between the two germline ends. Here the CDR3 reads CASSSGVGGRADTQYF. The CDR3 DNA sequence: TGTGCCAGCAGCTCGGGAGTAGGGGGTAGGGCAGATACGCAGTATTTT.

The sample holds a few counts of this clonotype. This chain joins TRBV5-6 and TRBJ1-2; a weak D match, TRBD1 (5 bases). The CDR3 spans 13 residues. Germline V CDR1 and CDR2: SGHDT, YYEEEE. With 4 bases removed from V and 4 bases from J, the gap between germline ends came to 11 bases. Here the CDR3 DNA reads TGTGCCAGCAGCCGGGACTACTCCTATGGCTACACCTTC. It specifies CASSRDYSYGYTF.

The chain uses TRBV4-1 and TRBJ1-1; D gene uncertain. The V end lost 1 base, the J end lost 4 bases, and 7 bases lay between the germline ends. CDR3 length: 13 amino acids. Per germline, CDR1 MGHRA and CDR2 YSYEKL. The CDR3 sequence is CASSQGLITEAFF. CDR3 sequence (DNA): TGCGCCAGCAGCCAAGGTTTAATCACTGAAGCTTTCTTT.

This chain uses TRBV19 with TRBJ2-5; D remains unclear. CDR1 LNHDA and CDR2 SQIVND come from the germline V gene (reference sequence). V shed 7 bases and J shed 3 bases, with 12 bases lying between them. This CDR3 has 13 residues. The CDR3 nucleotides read TGTGCCAGTAAAGGAGTCTACAAAGAGACCCAGTACTTC. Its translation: CASKGVYKETQYF.

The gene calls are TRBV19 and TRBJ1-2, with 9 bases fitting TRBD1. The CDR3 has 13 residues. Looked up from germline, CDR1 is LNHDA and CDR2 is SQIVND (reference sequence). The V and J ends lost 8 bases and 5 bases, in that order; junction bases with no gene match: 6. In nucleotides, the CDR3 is TGTGCCAGTGGCCCCGGGACAGGGTATGGCTACACCTTC. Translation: CASGPGTGYGYTF.

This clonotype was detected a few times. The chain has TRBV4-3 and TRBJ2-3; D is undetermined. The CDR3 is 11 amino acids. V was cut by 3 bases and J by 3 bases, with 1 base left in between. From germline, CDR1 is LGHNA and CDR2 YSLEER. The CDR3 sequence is CASSQTDTQYF. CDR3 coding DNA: TGCGCCAGCAGCCAGACAGATACGCAGTATTTT.

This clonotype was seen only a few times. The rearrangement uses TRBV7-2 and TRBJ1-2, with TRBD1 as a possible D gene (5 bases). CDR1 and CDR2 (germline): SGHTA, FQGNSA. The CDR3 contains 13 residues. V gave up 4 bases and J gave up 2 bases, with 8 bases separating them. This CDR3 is CASSSGQNYGYTF. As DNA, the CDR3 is TGTGCCAGCAGCTCAGGACAAAACTATGGCTACACCTTC. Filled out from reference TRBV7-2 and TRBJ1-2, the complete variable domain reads GAGVSQSPSNKVTEKGKDVELRCDPISGHTALYWYRQSLGQGLEFLIYFQGNSAPDKSGLPSDRFSAERTGGSVSTLTIQRTQQEDSAVYLCASSSGQNYGYTFGSGTRLTVV.

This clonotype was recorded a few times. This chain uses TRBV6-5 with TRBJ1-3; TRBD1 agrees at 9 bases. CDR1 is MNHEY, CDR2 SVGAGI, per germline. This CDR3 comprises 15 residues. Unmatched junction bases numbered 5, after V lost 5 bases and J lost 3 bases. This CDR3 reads CASSTGTGHGNTIYF. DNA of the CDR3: TGTGCCAGCAGTACCGGGACAGGGCATGGAAACACCATATATTTT.

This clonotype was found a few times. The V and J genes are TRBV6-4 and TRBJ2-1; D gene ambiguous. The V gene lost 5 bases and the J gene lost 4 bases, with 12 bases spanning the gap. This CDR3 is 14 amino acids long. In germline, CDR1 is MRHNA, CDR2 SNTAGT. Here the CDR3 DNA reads TGTGCCAGCAGTCCGGAACCGGAGTACAATGAGCAGTTCTTC. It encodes CASSPEPEYNEQFF.